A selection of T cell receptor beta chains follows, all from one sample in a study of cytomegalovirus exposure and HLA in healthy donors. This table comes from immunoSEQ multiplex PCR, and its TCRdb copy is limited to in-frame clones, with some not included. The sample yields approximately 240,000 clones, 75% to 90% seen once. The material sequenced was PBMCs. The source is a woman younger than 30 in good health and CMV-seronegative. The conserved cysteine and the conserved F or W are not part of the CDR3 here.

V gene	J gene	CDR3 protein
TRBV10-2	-	ASSEAGGSYEQY
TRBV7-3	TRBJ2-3	ASSLSVGVGTDTQY
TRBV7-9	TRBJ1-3	ASSLTGNTIY
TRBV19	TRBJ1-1	ASTFRGVPEAF
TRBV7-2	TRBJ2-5	ASSRGGPLYQETQY
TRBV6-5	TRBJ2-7	AISYSVQTPYEQY
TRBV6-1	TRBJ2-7	ASSDLDRGRY
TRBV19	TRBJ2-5	ASSPDRVRGSQY
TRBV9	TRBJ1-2	ASSTLGQHYT
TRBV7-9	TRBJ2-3	ASSLGLAGDADTQY
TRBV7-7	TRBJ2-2	ASSSGGALNTGELF
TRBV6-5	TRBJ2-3	ASSYSGGEDTQY
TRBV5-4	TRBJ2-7	ASSTRQGVAGEQY
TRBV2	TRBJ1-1	ASILEDRMNTEAF
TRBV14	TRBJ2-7	ASSHGRTSGSYEQY
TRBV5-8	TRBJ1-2	ASSLTGQRGYT
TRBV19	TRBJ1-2	ASSTQIGQIYGYT
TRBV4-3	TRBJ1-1	ASTKTGLNTEAF
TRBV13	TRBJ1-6	ASSLGPSETVFSYNSPLH
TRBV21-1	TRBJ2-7	ASSKVDQGDDEQY
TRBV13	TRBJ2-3	ASSSSDTQY
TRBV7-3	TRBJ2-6	ASGGGSSGANVLA
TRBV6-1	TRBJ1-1	ASSVGQNTEAF
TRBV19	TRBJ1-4	ASSFPGQGPNEKLF
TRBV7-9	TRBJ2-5	ASSREVAQETQY
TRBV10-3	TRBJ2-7	AISESGDYIYEQY
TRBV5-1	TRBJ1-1	ASSHGQPQTEAF
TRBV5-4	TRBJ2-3	ASSLAPTSGRTDTQY
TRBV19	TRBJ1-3	ASSIGRGRGGNTIY
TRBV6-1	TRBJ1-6	ASSQTTTPNSPLH
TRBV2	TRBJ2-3	ASRRDSSTDTQY
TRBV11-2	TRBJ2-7	ASSSLSGSYEQY
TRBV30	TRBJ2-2	AQNPGGQNTGELF
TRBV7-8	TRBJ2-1	ASSPGLRERNEQF
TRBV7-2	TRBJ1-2	ASSFDSNYGYT
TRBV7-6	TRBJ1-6	ASSLGGYRGKKGSPLH
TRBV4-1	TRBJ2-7	ASRYRPGQGPYEQY
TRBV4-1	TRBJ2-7	ASSQGPGTGASYEQY
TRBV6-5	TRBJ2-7	ASSYGLAGVYEQY
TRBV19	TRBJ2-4	ASSPGTGKAKNIQY
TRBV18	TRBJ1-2	ASSPGEAYGYT
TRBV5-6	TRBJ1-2	ASSLGQGGYGYT
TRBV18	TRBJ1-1	ASSPRQGMNTEAF
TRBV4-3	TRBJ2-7	ASSHRGLAAYEQY
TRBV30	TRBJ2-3	AGTGVPKDTQY
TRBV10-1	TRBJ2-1	ASNHPHGLWNEQF
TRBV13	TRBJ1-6	ASSSYQGFASPLH
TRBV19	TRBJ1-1	ASSMGTGGTEAF
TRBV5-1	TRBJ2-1	ASSLGGGLYNEQF
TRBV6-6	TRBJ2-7	ASSYTGLAGYEQY
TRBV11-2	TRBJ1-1	ASSLGDSLNTEAF